This T cell receptor beta chain was captured by sequencing in a study of shared clonotypes between healthy human individuals. General study results and limits: It was expected that sequencing depth would affect clonotype sharing among donors.

Method: immunoSEQ multiplex PCR; TCRdb's copy keeps in-frame clones and lacks some. There are roughly 660,000 clones in the sample; less than 95% occur only once, and more than 30% lies in the top ten. Notes on this clone: What it binds is not known.

This CDR3 is 17 amino acids long. V lost 5 bases and J 0 bases, leaving 17 bases between the germline ends. Germline CDR1 reads SGHAT; CDR2 reads FQNNGV. This clonotype was obtained from a man aged 18 to 35 in good health. Some clones in this sample may be carry-over from other donors' samples. This chain uses TRBV11-2 with TRBJ1-3; tentatively, D is TRBD1 (5 bases). Sample: memory CD8+ T cells from PBMCs. Documented subset: CD45RO+ cells pooled with CCR7-negative TemRA cells. The CDR3 spells CASSPDLRGDSGNTIYF. The CDR3 nucleotides read TGTGCCAGCAGCCCAGACCTCCGGGGGGACTCTGGAAACACCATATATTTT.